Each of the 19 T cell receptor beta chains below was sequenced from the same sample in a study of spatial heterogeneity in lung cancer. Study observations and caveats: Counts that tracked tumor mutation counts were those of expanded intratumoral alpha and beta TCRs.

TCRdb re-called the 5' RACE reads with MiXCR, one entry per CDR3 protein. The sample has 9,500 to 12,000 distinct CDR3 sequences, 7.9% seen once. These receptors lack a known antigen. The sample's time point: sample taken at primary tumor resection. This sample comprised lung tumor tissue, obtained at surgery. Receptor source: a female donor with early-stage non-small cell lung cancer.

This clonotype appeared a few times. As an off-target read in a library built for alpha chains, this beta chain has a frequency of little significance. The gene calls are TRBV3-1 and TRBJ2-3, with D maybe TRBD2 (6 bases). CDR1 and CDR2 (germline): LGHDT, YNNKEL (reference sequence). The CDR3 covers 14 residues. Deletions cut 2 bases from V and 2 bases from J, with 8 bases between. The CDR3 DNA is TGTGCCAGCAGCCAACCGGGACTCACAGATACGCAGTATTTT. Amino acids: CASSQPGLTDTQYF.

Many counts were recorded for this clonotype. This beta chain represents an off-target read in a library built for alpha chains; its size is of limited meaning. The CDR3 region has the DNA TGCAGTGCTAGAGTTGCCCGGGTGACTAGTGGGGAGACCCAGTACTTC. Protein product: CSARVARVTSGETQYF. The chain recombines TRBV20-1 with TRBJ2-5, with D possibly matching TRBD2 (6 bases). V gave up 1 base and J gave up 5 bases, with 20 bases separating them. Germline loops: CDR1 DFQATT, CDR2 SNEGSKA (reference sequence). This CDR3 comprises 16 residues.

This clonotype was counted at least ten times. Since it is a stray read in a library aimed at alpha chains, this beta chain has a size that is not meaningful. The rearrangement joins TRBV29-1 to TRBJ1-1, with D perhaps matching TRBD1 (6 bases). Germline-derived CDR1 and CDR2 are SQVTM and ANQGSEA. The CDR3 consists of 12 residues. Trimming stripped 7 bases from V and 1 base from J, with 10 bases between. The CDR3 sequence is CSAEQGNTEAFF. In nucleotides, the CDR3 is TGCAGCGCGGAACAGGGGAACACTGAAGCTTTCTTT. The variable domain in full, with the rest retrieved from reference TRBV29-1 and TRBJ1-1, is SAVISQKPSRDICQRGTSLTIQCQVDSQVTMMFWYRQQPGQSLTLIATANQGSEATYESGFVIDKFPISRPNLTFSTLTVSNMSPEDSSIYLCSAEQGNTEAFFGQGTRLTVV.

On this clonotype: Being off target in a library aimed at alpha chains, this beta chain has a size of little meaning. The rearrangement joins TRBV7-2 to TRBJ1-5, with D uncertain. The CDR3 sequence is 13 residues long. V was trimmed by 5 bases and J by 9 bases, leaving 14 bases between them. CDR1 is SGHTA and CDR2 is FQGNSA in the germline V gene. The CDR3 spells CASSRRTDGPQHF. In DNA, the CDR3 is TGTGCCAGCAGCCGACGGACCGACGGGCCCCAGCATTTT.

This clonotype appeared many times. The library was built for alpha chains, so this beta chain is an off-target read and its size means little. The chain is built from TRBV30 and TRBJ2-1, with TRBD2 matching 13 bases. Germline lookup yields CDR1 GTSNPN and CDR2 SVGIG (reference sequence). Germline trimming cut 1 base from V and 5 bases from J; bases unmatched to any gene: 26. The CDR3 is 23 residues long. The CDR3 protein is CAWSGDPYQTSGGHLERHNEQFF. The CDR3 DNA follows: TGTGCCTGGAGTGGCGACCCTTACCAGACTAGCGGGGGGCATCTGGAGCGACACAATGAGCAGTTCTTC. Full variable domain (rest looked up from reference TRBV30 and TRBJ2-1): SQTIHQWPATLVQPVGSPLSLECTVEGTSNPNLYWYRQAAGRGLQLLFYSVGIGQISSEVPQNLSASRPQDRQFILSSKKLLLSDSGFYLCAWSGDPYQTSGGHLERHNEQFFGPGTRLTVL.

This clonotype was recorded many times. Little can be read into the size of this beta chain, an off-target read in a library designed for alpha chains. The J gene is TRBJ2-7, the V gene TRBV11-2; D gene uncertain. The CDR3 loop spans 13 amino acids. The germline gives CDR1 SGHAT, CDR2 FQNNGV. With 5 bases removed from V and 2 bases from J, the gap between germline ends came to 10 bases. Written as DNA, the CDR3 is TGTGCCAGCAGCAACATCCCCGCCTACGAGCAGTACTTC. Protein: CASSNIPAYEQYF.

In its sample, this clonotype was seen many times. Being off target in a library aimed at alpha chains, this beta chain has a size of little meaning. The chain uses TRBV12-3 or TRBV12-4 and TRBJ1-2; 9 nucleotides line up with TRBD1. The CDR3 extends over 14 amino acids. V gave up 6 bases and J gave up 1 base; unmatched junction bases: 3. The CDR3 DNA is TGTGCCAGCAGCCCGACAGGGGGTAACTATGGCTACACCTTC. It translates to CASSPTGGNYGYTF.

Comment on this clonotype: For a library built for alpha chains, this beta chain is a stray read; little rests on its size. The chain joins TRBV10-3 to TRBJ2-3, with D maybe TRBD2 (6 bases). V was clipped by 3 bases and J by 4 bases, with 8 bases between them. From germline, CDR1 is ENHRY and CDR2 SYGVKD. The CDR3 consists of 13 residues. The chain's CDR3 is CAISDGGPDTQYF. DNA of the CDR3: TGTGCCATCAGTGACGGGGGACCAGATACGCAGTATTTT.

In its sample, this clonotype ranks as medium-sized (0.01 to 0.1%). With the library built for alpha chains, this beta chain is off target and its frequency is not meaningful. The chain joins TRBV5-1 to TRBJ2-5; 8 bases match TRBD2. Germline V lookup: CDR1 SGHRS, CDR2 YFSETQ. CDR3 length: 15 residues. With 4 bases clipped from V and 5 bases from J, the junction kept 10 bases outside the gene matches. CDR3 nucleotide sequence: TGCGCCAGCAGCCAAACGGGACTAGTCCTGGAGACCCAGTACTTC. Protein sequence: CASSQTGLVLETQYF. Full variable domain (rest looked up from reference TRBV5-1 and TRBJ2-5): KAGVTQTPRYLIKTRGQQVTLSCSPISGHRSVSWYQQTPGQGLQFLFEYFSETQRNKGNFPGRFSGRQFSNSRSEMNVSTLELGDSALYLCASSQTGLVLETQYFGPGTRLLVL.

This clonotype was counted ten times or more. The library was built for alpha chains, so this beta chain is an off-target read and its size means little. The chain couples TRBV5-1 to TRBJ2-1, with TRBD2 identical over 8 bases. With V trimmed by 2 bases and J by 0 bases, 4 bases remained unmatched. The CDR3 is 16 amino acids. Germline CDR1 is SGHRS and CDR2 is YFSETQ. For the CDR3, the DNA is TGCGCCAGCAGCTTCCTAAGCGGGGGCTCCTACAATGAGCAGTTCTTC. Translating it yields CASSFLSGGSYNEQFF.

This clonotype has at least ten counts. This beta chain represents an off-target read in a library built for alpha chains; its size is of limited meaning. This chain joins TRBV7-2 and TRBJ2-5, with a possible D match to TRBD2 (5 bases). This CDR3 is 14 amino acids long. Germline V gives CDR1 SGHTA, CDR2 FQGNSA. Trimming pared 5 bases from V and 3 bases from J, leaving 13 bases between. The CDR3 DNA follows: TGTGCCAGCAGCCTCGACTACCTGAAAGAGACCCAGTACTTC. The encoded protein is CASSLDYLKETQYF.

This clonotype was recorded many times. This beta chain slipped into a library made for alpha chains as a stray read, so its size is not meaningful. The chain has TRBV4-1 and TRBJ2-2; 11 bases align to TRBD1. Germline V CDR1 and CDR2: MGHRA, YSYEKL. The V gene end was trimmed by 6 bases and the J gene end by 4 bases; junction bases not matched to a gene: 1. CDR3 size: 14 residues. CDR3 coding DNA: TGCGCCAGCAGTGGACAGGGGGCCACCGGGGAGCTGTTTTTT. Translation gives CASSGQGATGELFF.

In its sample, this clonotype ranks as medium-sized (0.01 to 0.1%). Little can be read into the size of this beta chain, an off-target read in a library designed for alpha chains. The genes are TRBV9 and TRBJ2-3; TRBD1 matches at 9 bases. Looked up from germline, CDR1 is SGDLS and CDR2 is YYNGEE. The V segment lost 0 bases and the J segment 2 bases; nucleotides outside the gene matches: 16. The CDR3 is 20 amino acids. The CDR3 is CASSVGTGQGPGKLTDTQYF. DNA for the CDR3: TGTGCCAGCAGCGTAGGAACAGGACAGGGGCCCGGCAAGCTCACAGATACGCAGTATTTT.

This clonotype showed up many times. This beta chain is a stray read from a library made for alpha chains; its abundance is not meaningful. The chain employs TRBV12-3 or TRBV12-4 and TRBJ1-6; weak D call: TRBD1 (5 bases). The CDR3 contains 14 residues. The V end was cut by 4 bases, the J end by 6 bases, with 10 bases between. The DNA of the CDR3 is TGTGCCAGCAGTTCGACAGTAGTTAATTCACCCCTCCACTTT. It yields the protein CASSSTVVNSPLHF.

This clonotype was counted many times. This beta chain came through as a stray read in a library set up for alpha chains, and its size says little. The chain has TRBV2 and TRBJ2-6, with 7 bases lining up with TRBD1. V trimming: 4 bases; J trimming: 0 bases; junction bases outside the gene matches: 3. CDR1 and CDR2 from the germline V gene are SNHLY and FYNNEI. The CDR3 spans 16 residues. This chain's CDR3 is CASSGDSYSGANVLTF. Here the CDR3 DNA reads TGTGCCAGCAGTGGGGACAGCTACTCTGGGGCCAACGTCCTGACTTTC.

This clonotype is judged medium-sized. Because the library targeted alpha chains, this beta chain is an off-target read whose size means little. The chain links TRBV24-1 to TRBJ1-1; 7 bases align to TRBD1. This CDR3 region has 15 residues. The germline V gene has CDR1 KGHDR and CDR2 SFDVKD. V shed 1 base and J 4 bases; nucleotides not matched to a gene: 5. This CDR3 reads CATSDFNRGPTEAFF. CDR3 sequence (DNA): TGTGCCACCAGTGATTTCAACAGGGGTCCCACTGAAGCTTTCTTT.

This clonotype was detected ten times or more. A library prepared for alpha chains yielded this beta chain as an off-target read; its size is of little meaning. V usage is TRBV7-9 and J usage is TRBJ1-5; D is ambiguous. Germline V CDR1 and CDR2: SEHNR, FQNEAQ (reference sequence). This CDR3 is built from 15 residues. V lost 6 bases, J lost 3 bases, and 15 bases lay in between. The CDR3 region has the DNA TGTGCCAGCAGTCTCGATGGGAGTAACAATCAGCCCCAGCATTTT. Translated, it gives CASSLDGSNNQPQHF. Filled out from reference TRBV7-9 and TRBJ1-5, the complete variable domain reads DTGVSQNPRHKITKRGQNVTFRCDPISEHNRLYWYRQTLGQGPEFLTYFQNEAQLEKSRLLSDRFSAERPKGSFSTLEIQRTEQGDSAMYLCASSLDGSNNQPQHFGDGTRLSIL.

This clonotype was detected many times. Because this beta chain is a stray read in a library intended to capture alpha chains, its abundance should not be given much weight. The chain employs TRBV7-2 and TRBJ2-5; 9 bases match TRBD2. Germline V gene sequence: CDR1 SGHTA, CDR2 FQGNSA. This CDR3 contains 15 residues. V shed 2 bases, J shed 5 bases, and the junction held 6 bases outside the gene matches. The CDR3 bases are TGTGCCAGCAGCTTACCTGGAGCGGGGGGCGAGACCCAGTACTTC. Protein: CASSLPGAGGETQYF.

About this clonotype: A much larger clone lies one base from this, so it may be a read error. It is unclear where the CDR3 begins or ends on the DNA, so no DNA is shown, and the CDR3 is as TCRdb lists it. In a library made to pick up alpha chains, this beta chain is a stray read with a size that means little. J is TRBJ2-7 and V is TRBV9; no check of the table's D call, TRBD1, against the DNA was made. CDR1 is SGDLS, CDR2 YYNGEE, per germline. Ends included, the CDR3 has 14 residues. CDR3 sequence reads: CASSVAAGIYERYF.